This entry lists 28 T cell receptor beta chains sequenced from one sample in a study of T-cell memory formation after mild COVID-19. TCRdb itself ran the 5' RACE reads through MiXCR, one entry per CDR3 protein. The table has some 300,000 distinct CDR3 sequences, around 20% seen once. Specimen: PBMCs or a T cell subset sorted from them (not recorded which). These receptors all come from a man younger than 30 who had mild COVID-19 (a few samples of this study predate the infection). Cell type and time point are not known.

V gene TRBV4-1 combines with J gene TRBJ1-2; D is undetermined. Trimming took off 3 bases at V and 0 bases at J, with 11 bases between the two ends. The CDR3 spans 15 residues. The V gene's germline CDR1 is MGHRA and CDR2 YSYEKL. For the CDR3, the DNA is TGCGCCAGCAGCCAGCGGTCAGTGGCTAACTATGGCTACACCTTC. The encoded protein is CASSQRSVANYGYTF.

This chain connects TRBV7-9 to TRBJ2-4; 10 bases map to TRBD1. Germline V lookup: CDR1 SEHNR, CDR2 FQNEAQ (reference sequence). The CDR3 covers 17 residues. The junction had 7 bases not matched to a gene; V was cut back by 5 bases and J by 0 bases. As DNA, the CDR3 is TGTGCCAGCAGCACACCGGGACAGGGGCTAGCCAAAAACATTCAGTACTTC. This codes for CASSTPGQGLAKNIQYF. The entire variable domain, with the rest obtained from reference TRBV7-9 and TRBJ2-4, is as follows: DTGVSQNPRHKITKRGQNVTFRCDPISEHNRLYWYRQTLGQGPEFLTYFQNEAQLEKSRLLSDRFSAERPKGSFSTLEIQRTEQGDSAMYLCASSTPGQGLAKNIQYFGAGTRLSVL.

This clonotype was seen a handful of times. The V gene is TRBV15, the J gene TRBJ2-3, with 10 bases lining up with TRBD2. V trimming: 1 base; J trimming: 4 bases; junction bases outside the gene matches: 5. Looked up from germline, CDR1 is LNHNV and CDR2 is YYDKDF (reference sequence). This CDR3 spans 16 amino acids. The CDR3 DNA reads TGTGCCACCAGCAGAGGGCTAGCGGGGGTATCAGATACGCAGTATTTT. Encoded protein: CATSRGLAGVSDTQYF.

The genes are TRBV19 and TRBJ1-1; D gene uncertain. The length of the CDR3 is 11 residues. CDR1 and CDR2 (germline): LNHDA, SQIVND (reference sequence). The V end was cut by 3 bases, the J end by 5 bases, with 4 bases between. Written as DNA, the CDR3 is TGTGCCAGTAGTATCCAAACTGAAGCTTTCTTT. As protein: CASSIQTEAFF.

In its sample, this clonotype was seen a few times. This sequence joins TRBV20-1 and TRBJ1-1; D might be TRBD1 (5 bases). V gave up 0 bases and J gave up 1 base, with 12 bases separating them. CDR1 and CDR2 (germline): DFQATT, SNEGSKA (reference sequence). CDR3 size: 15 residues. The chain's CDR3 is CSARDQRDPNTEAFF. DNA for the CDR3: TGCAGTGCTAGAGATCAGAGGGACCCGAACACTGAAGCTTTCTTT.

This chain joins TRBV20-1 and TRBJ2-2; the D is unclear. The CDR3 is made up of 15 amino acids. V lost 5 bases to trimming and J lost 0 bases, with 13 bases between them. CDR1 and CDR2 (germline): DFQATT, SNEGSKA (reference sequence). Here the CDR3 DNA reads TGCAGTGCTGAACCCGTACAAGCGAACACCGGGGAGCTGTTTTTT. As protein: CSAEPVQANTGELFF.

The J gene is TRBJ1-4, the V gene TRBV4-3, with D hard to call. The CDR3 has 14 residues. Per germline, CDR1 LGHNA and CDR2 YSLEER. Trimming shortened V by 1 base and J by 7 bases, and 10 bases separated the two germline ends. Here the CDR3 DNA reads TGCGCCAGCAGCCAAGTCTCCTCTAGTGAAAAACTGTTTTTT. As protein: CASSQVSSSEKLFF.

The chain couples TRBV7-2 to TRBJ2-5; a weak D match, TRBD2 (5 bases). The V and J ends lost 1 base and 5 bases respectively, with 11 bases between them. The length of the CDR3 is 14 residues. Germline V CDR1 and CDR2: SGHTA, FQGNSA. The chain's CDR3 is CASSLVGLAETQYF. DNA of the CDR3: TGTGCCAGCAGCTTAGTAGGGCTAGCTGAGACCCAGTACTTC.

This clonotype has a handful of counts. CDR3 loop: CASSFLTDTQYF. In DNA form, the CDR3 reads TGTGCCAGCAGCTTCCTCACAGATACGCAGTATTTT. V and J are TRBV5-6 and TRBJ2-3; no firm D call. Germline assignment: CDR1 SGHDT and CDR2 YYEEEE. V lost 2 bases to trimming and J lost 2 bases, with 3 bases between them. CDR3 length: 12 residues. Supplemented by reference TRBV5-6 and TRBJ2-3, the full variable domain reads DAGVTQSPTHLIKTRGQQVTLRCSPKSGHDTVSWYQQALGQGPQFIFQYYEEEERQRGNFPDRFSGHQFPNYSSELNVNALLLGDSALYLCASSFLTDTQYFGPGTRLTVL.

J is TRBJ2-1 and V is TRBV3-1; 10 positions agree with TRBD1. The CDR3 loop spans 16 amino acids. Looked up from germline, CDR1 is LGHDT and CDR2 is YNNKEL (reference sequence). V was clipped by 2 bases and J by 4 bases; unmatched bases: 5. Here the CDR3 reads CASSQISGQGYNEQFF. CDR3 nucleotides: TGTGCCAGCAGCCAAATCTCGGGACAGGGGTACAATGAGCAGTTCTTC.

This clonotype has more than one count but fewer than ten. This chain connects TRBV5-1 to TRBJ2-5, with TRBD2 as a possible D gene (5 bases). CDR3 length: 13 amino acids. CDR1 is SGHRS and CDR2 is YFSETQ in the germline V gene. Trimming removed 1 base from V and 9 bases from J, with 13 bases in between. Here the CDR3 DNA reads TGCGCCAGCAGCTTGACTGCGGGTAGGGCCCAGTACTTC. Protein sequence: CASSLTAGRAQYF.

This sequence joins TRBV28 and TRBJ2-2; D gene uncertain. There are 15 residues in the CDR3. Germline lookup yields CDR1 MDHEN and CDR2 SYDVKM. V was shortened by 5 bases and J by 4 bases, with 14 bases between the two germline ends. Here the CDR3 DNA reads TGTGCCAGCAGTCACCGGAGCTCCCGCACCGGGGAGCTGTTTTTT. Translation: CASSHRSSRTGELFF.

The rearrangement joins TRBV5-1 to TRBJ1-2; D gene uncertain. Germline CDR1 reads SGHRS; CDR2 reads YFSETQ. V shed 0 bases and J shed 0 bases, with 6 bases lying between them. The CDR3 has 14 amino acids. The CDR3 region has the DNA TGCGCCAGCAGCTTGGAATCCACTAACTATGGCTACACCTTC. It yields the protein CASSLESTNYGYTF.

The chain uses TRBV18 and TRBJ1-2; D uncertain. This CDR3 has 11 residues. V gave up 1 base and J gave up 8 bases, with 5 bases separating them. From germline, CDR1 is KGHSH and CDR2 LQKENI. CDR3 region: CASSPREGYTF. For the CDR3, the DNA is TGTGCCAGCTCACCACGGGAGGGCTACACCTTC.

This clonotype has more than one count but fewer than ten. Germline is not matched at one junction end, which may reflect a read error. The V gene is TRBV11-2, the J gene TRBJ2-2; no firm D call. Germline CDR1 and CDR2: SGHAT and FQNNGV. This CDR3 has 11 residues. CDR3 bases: TGTGCCAGCAGATTAGACCGGGAGCTGTTTTTT. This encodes CASRLDRELFF.

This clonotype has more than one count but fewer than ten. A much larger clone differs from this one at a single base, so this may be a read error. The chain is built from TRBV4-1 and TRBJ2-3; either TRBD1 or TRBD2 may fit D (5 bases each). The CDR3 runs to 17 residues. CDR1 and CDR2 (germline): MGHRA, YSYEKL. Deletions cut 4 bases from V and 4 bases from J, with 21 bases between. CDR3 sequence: CASSPSRLSGTADTQYF. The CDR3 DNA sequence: TGCGCCAGCAGCCCCTCTAGGCTATCGGGGACGGCAGATACGCAGTATTTT.

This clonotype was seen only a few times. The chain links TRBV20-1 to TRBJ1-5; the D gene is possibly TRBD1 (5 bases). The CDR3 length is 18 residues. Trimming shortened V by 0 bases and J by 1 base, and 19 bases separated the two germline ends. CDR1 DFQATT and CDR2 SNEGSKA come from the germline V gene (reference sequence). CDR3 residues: CSARDRRVSGGSNQPQHF. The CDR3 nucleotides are TGCAGTGCTAGAGATCGCAGGGTGAGTGGAGGGAGCAATCAGCCCCAGCATTTT.

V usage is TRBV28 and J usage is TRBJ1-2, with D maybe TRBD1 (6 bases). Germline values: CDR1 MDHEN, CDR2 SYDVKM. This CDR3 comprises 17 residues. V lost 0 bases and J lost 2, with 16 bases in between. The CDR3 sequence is CASSLCCGGKRNYGYTF. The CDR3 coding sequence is TGTGCCAGCAGTTTATGCTGCGGGGGCAAAAGAAACTATGGCTACACCTTC.

The CDR3 bases are TGTGCCAGCAGTAACAGGCTGAACACTGAAGCTTTCTTT. It yields the protein CASSNRLNTEAFF. V usage is TRBV6-1 and J usage is TRBJ1-1, with D tentatively TRBD1 (5 bases). The CDR3 is 13 amino acids. Germline CDR1 and CDR2: MNHNS and SASEGT. V was cut by 5 bases and J by 0 bases, with 7 bases left in between.

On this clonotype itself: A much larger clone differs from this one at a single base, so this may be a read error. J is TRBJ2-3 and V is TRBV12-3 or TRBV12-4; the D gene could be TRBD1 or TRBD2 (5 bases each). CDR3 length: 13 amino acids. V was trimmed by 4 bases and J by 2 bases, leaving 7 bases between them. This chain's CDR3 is CASSWDHTDTQYF. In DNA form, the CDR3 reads TGTGCCAGCAGTTGGGACCACACAGATACGCAGTATTTT.

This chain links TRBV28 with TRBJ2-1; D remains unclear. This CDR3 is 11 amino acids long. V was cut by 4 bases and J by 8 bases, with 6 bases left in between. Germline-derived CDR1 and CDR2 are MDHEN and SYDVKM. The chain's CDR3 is CASSYGDEQFF. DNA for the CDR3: TGTGCCAGCAGTTACGGTGATGAGCAGTTCTTC. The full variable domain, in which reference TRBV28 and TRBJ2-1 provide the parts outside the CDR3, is DVKVTQSSRYLVKRTGEKVFLECVQDMDHENMFWYRQDPGLGLRLIYFSYDVKMKEKGDIPEGYSVSREKKERFSLILESASTNQTSMYLCASSYGDEQFFGPGTRLTVL.

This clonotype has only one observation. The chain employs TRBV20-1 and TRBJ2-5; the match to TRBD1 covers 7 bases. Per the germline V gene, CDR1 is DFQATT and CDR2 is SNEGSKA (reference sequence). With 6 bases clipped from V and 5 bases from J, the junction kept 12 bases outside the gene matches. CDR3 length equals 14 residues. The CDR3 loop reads CSAQTADRDETQYF. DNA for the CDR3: TGCAGTGCGCAAACCGCAGACAGGGACGAGACCCAGTACTTC.

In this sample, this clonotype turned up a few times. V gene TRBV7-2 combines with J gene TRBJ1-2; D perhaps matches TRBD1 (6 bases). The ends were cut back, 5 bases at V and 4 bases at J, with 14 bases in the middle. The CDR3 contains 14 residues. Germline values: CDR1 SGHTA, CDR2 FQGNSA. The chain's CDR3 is CASSQRQEIYGYTF. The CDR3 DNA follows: TGTGCCAGCAGCCAAAGACAGGAAATCTATGGCTACACCTTC.

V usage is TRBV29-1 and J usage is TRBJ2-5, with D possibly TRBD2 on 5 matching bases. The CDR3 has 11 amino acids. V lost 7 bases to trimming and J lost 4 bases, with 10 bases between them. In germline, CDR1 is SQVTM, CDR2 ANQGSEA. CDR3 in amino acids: CSGGPGETQYF. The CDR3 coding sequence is TGCAGCGGAGGGCCGGGAGAGACCCAGTACTTC.

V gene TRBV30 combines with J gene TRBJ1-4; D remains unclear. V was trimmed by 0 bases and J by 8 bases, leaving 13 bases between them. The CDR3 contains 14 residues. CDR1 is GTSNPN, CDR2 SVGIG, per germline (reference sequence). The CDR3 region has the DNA TGTGCCTGGAGTGTCGGGGAGGTAGAGGAAAAACTGTTTTTT. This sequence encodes CAWSVGEVEEKLFF. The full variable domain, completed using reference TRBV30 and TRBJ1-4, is SQTIHQWPATLVQPVGSPLSLECTVEGTSNPNLYWYRQAAGRGLQLLFYSVGIGQISSEVPQNLSASRPQDRQFILSSKKLLLSDSGFYLCAWSVGEVEEKLFFGSGTQLSVL.

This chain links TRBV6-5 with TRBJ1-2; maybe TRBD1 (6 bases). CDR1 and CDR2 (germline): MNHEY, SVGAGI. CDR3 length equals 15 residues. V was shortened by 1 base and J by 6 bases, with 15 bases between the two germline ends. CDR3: CASSYYGGGRDGYTF. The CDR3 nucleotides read TGTGCCAGCAGTTACTACGGAGGGGGAAGAGATGGCTACACCTTC.

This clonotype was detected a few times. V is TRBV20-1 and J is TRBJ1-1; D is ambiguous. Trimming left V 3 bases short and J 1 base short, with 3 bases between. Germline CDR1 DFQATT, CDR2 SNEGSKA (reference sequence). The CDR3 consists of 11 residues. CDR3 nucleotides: TGCAGTGCTAGGCGGAACACTGAAGCTTTCTTT. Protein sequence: CSARRNTEAFF.

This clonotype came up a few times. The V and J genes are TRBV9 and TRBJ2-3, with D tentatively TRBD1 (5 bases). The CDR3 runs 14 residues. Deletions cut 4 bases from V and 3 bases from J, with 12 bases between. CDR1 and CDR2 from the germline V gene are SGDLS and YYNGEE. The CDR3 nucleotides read TGTGCCAGCAGCCCTATAGACAGAACAGATACGCAGTATTTT. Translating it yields CASSPIDRTDTQYF.